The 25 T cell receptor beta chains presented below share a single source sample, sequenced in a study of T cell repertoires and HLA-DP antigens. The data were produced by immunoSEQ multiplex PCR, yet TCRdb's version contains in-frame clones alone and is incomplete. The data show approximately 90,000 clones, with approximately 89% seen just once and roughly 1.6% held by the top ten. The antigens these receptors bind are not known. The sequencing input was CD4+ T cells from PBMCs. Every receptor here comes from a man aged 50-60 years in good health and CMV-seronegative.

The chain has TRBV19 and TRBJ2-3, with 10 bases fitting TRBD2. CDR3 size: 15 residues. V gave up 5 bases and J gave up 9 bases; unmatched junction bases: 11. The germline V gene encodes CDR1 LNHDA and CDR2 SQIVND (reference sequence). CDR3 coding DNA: TGTGCCAGTAGTGTACCGGGACTAGCGAGTAGAACGCAGTATTTT. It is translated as CASSVPGLASRTQYF.

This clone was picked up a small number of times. CDR3 sequence: CAWSTPRDRGWYEQYF. Written as DNA, the CDR3 is TGTGCCTGGAGTACTCCTCGGGACAGGGGGTGGTACGAGCAGTACTTC. The chain employs TRBV30 and TRBJ2-7, with 11 bases identical to TRBD1. This CDR3 has 16 amino acids. The germline gives CDR1 GTSNPN, CDR2 SVGIG (reference sequence). After removal of 2 bases from V and 4 bases from J, the junction contained 10 bases not matched to a gene. The complete variable domain, with remaining parts taken from reference TRBV30 and TRBJ2-7, reads SQTIHQWPATLVQPVGSPLSLECTVEGTSNPNLYWYRQAAGRGLQLLFYSVGIGQISSEVPQNLSASRPQDRQFILSSKKLLLSDSGFYLCAWSTPRDRGWYEQYFGPGTRLTVT.

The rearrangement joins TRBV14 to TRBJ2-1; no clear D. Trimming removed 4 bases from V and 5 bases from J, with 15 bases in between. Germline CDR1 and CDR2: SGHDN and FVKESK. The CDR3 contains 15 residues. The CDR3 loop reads CASSPLSRFDNEQFF. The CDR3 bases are TGTGCCAGCAGCCCCTTATCCCGGTTTGACAATGAGCAGTTCTTC.

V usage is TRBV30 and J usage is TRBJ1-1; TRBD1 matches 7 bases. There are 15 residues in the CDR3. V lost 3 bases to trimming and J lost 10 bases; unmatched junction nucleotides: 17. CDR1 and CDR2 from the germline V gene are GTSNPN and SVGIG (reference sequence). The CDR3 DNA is TGTGCCTGGAGCACAGGGGCGTCCCCCGTTAAAGGAGCTTTCTTT. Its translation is CAWSTGASPVKGAFF.

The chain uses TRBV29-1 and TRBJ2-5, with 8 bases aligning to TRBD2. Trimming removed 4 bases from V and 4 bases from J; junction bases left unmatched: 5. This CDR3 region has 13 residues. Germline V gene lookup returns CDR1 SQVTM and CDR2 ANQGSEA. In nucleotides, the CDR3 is TGCAGCGTTGTCGGGAGGGCCACAGAGACCCAGTACTTC. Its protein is CSVVGRATETQYF.

Here the CDR3 DNA reads TGTGCCAGCAGCTGGGCGGCTGTTTCTGGAAACACCATATATTTT. Translation: CASSWAAVSGNTIYF. V usage is TRBV5-5 and J usage is TRBJ1-3; the D is unclear. CDR1 and CDR2 (germline): SGHKS, YYEKEE (reference sequence). The germline V and J ends were trimmed by 3 bases and 1 base, with 11 bases remaining between them. The CDR3 runs to 15 residues.

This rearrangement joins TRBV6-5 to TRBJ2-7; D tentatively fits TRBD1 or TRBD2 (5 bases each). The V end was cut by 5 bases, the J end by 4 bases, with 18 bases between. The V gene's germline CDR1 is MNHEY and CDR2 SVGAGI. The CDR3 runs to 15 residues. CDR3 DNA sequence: TGTGCCAGCAGTCCTGGGGCGAGACCGGGGTACGAGCAGTACTTC. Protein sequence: CASSPGARPGYEQYF.

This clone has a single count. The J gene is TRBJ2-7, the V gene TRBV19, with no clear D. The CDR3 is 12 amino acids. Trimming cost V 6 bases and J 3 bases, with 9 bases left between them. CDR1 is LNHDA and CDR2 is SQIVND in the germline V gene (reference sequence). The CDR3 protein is CASSSQSYEQYF. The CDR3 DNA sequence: TGTGCCAGTAGCTCACAGAGCTACGAGCAGTACTTC.

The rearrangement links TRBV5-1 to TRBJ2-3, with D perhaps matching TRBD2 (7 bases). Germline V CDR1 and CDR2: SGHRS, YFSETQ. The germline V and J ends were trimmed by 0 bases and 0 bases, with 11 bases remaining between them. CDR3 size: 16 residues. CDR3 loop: CASSLAGGASTDTQYF. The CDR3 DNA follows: TGCGCCAGCAGCTTGGCTGGGGGGGCTAGCACAGATACGCAGTATTTT.

CDR3 region: CASSLNRDTYEQYF. DNA of the CDR3: TGTGCCAGCAGCTTAAATCGGGACACCTACGAGCAGTACTTC. The V gene is TRBV7-9, the J gene TRBJ2-7, with D possibly being TRBD1 (6 bases). CDR3 length: 14 amino acids. The V gene's germline CDR1 is SEHNR and CDR2 FQNEAQ (reference sequence). V was cut by 2 bases and J by 2 bases, with 10 bases left in between. Drawing the rest from reference TRBV7-9 and TRBJ2-7, the complete variable domain is DTGVSQNPRHKITKRGQNVTFRCDPISEHNRLYWYRQTLGQGPEFLTYFQNEAQLEKSRLLSDRFSAERPKGSFSTLEIQRTEQGDSAMYLCASSLNRDTYEQYFGPGTRLTVT.

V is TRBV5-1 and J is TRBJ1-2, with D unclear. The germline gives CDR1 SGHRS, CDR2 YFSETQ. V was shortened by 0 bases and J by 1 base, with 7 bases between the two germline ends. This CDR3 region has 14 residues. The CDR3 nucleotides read TGCGCCAGCAGCTTGGGGGATGGTAACTATGGCTACACCTTC. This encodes CASSLGDGNYGYTF. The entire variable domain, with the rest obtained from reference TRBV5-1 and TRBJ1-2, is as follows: KAGVTQTPRYLIKTRGQQVTLSCSPISGHRSVSWYQQTPGQGLQFLFEYFSETQRNKGNFPGRFSGRQFSNSRSEMNVSTLELGDSALYLCASSLGDGNYGYTFGSGTRLTVV.

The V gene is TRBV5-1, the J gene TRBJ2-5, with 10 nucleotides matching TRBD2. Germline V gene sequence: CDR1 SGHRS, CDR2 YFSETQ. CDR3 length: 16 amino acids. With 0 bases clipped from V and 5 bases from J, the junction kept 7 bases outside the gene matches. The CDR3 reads CASSLGSGGAVETQYF. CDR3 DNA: TGCGCCAGCAGCTTGGGAAGCGGGGGGGCGGTTGAGACCCAGTACTTC.

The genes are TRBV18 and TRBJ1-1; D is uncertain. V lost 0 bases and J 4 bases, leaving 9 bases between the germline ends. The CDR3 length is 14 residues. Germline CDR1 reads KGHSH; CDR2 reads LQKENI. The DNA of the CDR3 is TGTGCCAGCTCACCACCATCGGGAGGCACTGAAGCTTTCTTT. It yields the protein CASSPPSGGTEAFF.

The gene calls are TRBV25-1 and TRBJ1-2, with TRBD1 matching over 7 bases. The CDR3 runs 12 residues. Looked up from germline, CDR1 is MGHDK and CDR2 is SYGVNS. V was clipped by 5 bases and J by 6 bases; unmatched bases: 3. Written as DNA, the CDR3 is TGTGCCAGCAGTCTAGGGGGCAATGGCTACACCTTC. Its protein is CASSLGGNGYTF.

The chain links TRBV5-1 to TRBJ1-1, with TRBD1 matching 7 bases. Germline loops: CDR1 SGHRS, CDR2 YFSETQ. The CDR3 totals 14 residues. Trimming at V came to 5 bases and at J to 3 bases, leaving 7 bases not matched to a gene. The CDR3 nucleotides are TGCGCCAGCAGGGAGGGACAGATATACACTGAAGCTTTCTTT. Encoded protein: CASREGQIYTEAFF. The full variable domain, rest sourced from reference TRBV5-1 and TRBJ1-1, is KAGVTQTPRYLIKTRGQQVTLSCSPISGHRSVSWYQQTPGQGLQFLFEYFSETQRNKGNFPGRFSGRQFSNSRSEMNVSTLELGDSALYLCASREGQIYTEAFFGQGTRLTVV.

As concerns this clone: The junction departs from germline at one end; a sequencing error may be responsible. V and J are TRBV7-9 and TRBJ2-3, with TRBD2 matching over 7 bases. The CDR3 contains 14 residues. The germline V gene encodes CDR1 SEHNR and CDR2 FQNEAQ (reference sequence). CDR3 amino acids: CASSLAVSTDTQYF. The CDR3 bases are TGTGCCAGCAGCCTAGCGGTTAGCACAGATACGCAGTATTTT.

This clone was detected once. CDR3 sequence: CASSPPQGKAFF. CDR3 in DNA: TGTGCCAGCTCACCACCCCAGGGGAAAGCTTTCTTT. The genes are TRBV18 and TRBJ1-1; D is perhaps TRBD1 (6 bases). V was pared by 0 bases and J by 9 bases, with 8 bases between. Germline CDR1 is KGHSH and CDR2 is LQKENI. CDR3 size: 12 residues.

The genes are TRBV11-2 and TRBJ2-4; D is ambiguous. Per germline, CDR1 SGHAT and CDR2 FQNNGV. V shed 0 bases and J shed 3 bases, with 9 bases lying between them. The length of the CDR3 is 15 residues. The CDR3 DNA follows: TGTGCCAGCAGCTTAGAGAGGCACTACAAAAACATTCAGTACTTC. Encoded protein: CASSLERHYKNIQYF.

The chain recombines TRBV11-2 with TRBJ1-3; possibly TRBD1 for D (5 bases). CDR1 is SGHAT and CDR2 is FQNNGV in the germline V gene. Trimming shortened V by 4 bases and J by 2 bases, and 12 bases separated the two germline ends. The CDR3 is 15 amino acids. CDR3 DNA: TGTGCCAGCAGCTATCGGTCGGGGGCTGGAAACACCATATATTTT. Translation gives CASSYRSGAGNTIYF.

The CDR3 here is CASSLRRGTGTHEQYF. CDR3 sequence (DNA): TGTGCCAGCAGCTTGCGACGAGGGACAGGGACCCACGAGCAGTACTTC. The chain recombines TRBV13 with TRBJ2-7, with TRBD1 matching over 9 bases. V dropped 3 bases and J dropped 5; count of bases not matched to a gene: 11. Germline V lookup: CDR1 PRHDT, CDR2 FYEKMQ (reference sequence). The CDR3 has 16 amino acids.

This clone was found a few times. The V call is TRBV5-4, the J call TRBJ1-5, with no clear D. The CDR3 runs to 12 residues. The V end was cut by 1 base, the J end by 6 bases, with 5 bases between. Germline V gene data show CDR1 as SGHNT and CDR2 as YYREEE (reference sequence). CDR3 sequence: CASSLFGQPQHF. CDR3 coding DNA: TGTGCCAGCAGCTTGTTCGGTCAGCCCCAGCATTTT.

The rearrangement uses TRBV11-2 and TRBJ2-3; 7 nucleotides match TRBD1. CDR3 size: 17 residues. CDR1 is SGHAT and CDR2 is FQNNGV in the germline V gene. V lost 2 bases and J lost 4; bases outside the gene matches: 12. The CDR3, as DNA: TGTGCCAGCAGCTTAACTTCGGACAGGTTTCCCCCAGATACGCAGTATTTT. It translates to CASSLTSDRFPPDTQYF.

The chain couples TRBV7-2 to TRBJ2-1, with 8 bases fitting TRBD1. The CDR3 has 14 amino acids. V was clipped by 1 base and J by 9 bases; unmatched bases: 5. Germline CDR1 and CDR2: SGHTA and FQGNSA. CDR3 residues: CASSLGTGRSEQFF. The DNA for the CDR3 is TGTGCCAGCAGCTTAGGGACAGGGAGGAGTGAGCAGTTCTTC. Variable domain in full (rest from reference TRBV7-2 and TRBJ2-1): GAGVSQSPSNKVTEKGKDVELRCDPISGHTALYWYRQSLGQGLEFLIYFQGNSAPDKSGLPSDRFSAERTGGSVSTLTIQRTQQEDSAVYLCASSLGTGRSEQFFGPGTRLTVL.

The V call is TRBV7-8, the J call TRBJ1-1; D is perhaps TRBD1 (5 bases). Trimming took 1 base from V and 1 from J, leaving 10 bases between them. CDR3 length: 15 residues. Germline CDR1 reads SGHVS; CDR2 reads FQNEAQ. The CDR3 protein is CASSLGGRANTEAFF. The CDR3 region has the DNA TGTGCCAGCAGCTTAGGGGGGAGGGCGAACACTGAAGCTTTCTTT.

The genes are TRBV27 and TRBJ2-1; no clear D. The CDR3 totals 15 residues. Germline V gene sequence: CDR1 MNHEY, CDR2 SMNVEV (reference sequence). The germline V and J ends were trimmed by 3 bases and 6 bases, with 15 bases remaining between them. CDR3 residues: CASSFGRQGGNEQFF. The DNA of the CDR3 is TGTGCCAGCAGTTTCGGGCGGCAAGGTGGCAATGAGCAGTTCTTC.